A single sample is the source of the 30 T cell receptor beta chains below, sequenced in a study of shared clonotypes between healthy human individuals. Profiled with immunoSEQ multiplex PCR; TCRdb holds only in-frame clones, not every one. The sample consists of more than 850,000 clones, about 84% of them appearing once. The sequenced sample was memory CD4+ T cells from PBMCs. Noted subset: CD45RA-negative fraction. These receptors originate from a man in his late teens or twenties in good health. Some clones in this sample may be carry-over from other donors' samples.

This sequence joins TRBV5-4 and TRBJ2-2; 9 nucleotides agree with TRBD2. Germline V CDR1 and CDR2: SGHNT, YYREEE (reference sequence). This CDR3 region has 17 residues. J was trimmed by 4 bases and V by 4 bases; bases with no gene match: 11. The CDR3 is CASSRRGGRASTGELFF. The DNA of the CDR3 is TGTGCCAGCAGCCGCCGGGGCGGGAGGGCCTCCACCGGGGAGCTGTTTTTT. The full variable domain, its missing parts supplied by reference TRBV5-4 and TRBJ2-2, is ETGVTQSPTHLIKTRGQQVTLRCSSQSGHNTVSWYQQALGQGPQFIFQYYREEENGRGNFPPRFSGLQFPNYSSELNVNALELDDSALYLCASSRRGGRASTGELFFGEGSRLTVL.

The chain has TRBV6-1 and TRBJ2-2; the match to TRBD1 covers 10 bases. This CDR3 has 15 residues. The ends lost 5 bases at V and 4 bases at J; junction bases unmatched: 4. Germline CDR1 is MNHNS and CDR2 is SASEGT. DNA of the CDR3: TGTGCCAGCAGTAACCGACAGGGGGCCACCGGGGAGCTGTTTTTT. Encoded protein: CASSNRQGATGELFF.

The chain uses TRBV7-2 and TRBJ2-7; maybe TRBD1 (5 bases). V lost 0 bases and J 8 bases, leaving 8 bases between the germline ends. From germline, CDR1 is SGHTA and CDR2 FQGNSA. The CDR3 is 12 amino acids. CDR3 sequence reads: CASSLAAGKQYF. The DNA for the CDR3 is TGTGCCAGCAGCTTAGCCGCAGGGAAGCAGTACTTC.

V and J are TRBV2 and TRBJ2-2, with D maybe TRBD2 (6 bases). V dropped 5 bases and J dropped 3 bases, with 16 bases sitting between them. The germline V gene has CDR1 SNHLY and CDR2 FYNNEI. The CDR3 is made up of 16 amino acids. The CDR3 loop reads CASSLTPPGDTGELFF. CDR3 coding DNA: TGTGCCAGCAGTCTGACCCCTCCGGGGGACACCGGGGAGCTGTTTTTT.

In its sample, this clone was seen once. The V and J genes are TRBV11-3 and TRBJ2-3; 8 bases align to TRBD2. Trimming removed 1 base from V and 5 bases from J; junction bases left unmatched: 14. The CDR3 spans 18 residues. Germline V gene lookup returns CDR1 SGHNT and CDR2 YENEEA. CDR3 DNA sequence: TGTGCCAGCAGCTTAGTTCGGGCGGAGCGGGAGTCTGAAGATACGCAGTATTTT. Its translation is CASSLVRAERESEDTQYF.

V gene TRBV7-2 combines with J gene TRBJ1-1; TRBD1 might be the D (5 bases). This CDR3 is 15 amino acids long. CDR1 and CDR2 (germline): SGHTA, FQGNSA. V dropped 1 base and J dropped 4 bases, with 13 bases sitting between them. The CDR3 reads CASSLGTFGGTEAFF. The CDR3 region has the DNA TGTGCCAGCAGCTTAGGGACTTTCGGGGGCACTGAAGCTTTCTTT. Combining the CDR3 with reference TRBV7-2 and TRBJ1-1 gives the whole variable domain GAGVSQSPSNKVTEKGKDVELRCDPISGHTALYWYRQSLGQGLEFLIYFQGNSAPDKSGLPSDRFSAERTGGSVSTLTIQRTQQEDSAVYLCASSLGTFGGTEAFFGQGTRLTVV.

This clone was recorded a few times. The V gene is TRBV14, the J gene TRBJ1-1, with 7 nucleotides matching TRBD1. Germline V gene sequence: CDR1 SGHDN, CDR2 FVKESK. The CDR3 sequence is 13 residues long. With V trimmed by 5 bases and J by 1 base, 1 base remained unmatched. The CDR3 loop is CASSRGRNTEAFF. The DNA for the CDR3 is TGTGCCAGCAGCAGGGGGCGGAACACTGAAGCTTTCTTT.

The chain employs TRBV7-6 and TRBJ2-2; D gene uncertain. The CDR3 consists of 12 residues. Per the germline V gene, CDR1 is SGHVS and CDR2 is FNYEAQ. V dropped 8 bases and J dropped 6 bases, with 10 bases sitting between them. The CDR3 DNA reads as TGTGCCAGCGGTCTTGGTTCCGGGGAGCTGTTTTTT. This encodes CASGLGSGELFF.

The CDR3 bases are TGTGCCAGCAGCCAATGGGAGACCCAGTACTTC. Translation: CASSQWETQYF. The chain joins TRBV14 to TRBJ2-5; no reliable D call. The germline V and J ends were trimmed by 2 bases and 5 bases, with 3 bases remaining between them. CDR1 SGHDN and CDR2 FVKESK come from the germline V gene. The CDR3 spans 11 residues.

V gene TRBV29-1 combines with J gene TRBJ2-7; D possibly corresponds to TRBD1 (6 bases). Trimming stripped 5 bases from V and 0 bases from J, with 14 bases between. The germline CDR1 and CDR2 sequences are SQVTM and ANQGSEA. CDR3 length equals 14 residues. The CDR3 nucleotides are TGCAGCGTTAAAGGGACATCTGACTCCTACGAGCAGTACTTC. Translated: CSVKGTSDSYEQYF.

The gene calls are TRBV15 and TRBJ2-3, with unresolved D. The germline V gene encodes CDR1 LNHNV and CDR2 YYDKDF (reference sequence). The CDR3 has 12 residues. V gave up 5 bases and J gave up 4 bases, with 7 bases separating them. CDR3 in amino acids: CATSPTADTQYF. For the CDR3, the DNA is TGTGCCACCAGCCCCACGGCAGATACGCAGTATTTT.

The rearrangement links TRBV25-1 to TRBJ2-1, with 12 bases matching TRBD2. Germline V lookup: CDR1 MGHDK, CDR2 SYGVNS. The V segment lost 4 bases and the J segment 8 bases; nucleotides outside the gene matches: 15. The CDR3 is made up of 18 amino acids. The DNA for the CDR3 is TGTGCCAGCAGTGCGACTAGCGGGAGAGAGGGTACATTCGATGAGCAGTTCTTC. Translating gives CASSATSGREGTFDEQFF.

The sample holds a few counts of this clone. This chain connects TRBV7-2 to TRBJ2-7; D is possibly TRBD1 or TRBD2 (6 bases each). The germline V and J ends were trimmed by 4 bases and 7 bases, with 20 bases remaining between them. Germline V gene lookup returns CDR1 SGHTA and CDR2 FQGNSA. CDR3 size: 15 residues. The CDR3 DNA follows: TGTGCCAGCAGCTCCCAGGGGCTGGGACTTGAGGAGCAGTACTTC. Amino acids: CASSSQGLGLEEQYF. The full variable domain, completed using reference TRBV7-2 and TRBJ2-7, is GAGVSQSPSNKVTEKGKDVELRCDPISGHTALYWYRQSLGQGLEFLIYFQGNSAPDKSGLPSDRFSAERTGGSVSTLTIQRTQQEDSAVYLCASSSQGLGLEEQYFGPGTRLTVT.

This clone was recorded only once. This chain links TRBV5-1 with TRBJ1-1; 7 nucleotides align to TRBD1. Germline V gene lookup returns CDR1 SGHRS and CDR2 YFSETQ. The ends lost 2 bases at V and 10 bases at J; junction bases unmatched: 5. The CDR3 is made up of 12 amino acids. This chain's CDR3 is CASSLKQGRAFF. CDR3 sequence (DNA): TGCGCCAGCAGCTTAAAACAGGGGCGAGCTTTCTTT.

This clone was counted a few times. The chain carries TRBV6-6 and TRBJ2-7; D possibly corresponds to TRBD2 (5 bases). From germline, CDR1 is MNHNY and CDR2 SVGAGI (reference sequence). The CDR3 spans 14 residues. V shed 6 bases and J shed 1 base, with 13 bases lying between them. The CDR3 coding sequence is TGTGCCAGCAGCCGGGGAGAGCATTCCTACGAGCAGTACTTC. This sequence encodes CASSRGEHSYEQYF.

The V call is TRBV6-1, the J call TRBJ2-1, with TRBD2 matching over 12 bases. After removal of 8 bases from V and 7 bases from J, the junction contained 6 bases not matched to a gene. The germline V gene has CDR1 MNHNS and CDR2 SASEGT. CDR3 length: 14 amino acids. The CDR3 region has the DNA TGTGCCAGCCTAGCGGGAGGGCGAAGGAATGAGCAGTTCTTC. Amino acid sequence: CASLAGGRRNEQFF.

The chain couples TRBV28 to TRBJ1-4, with no clear D. The CDR3 sequence is 16 residues long. V shed 2 bases and J shed 2 bases, with 12 bases lying between them. The V gene's germline CDR1 is MDHEN and CDR2 SYDVKM. The CDR3 nucleotides read TGTGCCAGCAGTTTACCGGGGTCTGGGACTAATGAAAAACTGTTTTTT. As protein: CASSLPGSGTNEKLFF.

Turning to this clone: The sample holds other DNA sequences that translate to the same CDR3. The chain recombines TRBV9 with TRBJ2-5; D not resolved. Germline V CDR1 and CDR2: SGDLS, YYNGEE. Trimming cost V 0 bases and J 5 bases, with 8 bases left between them. The CDR3 totals 13 residues. The CDR3: CASSVGPPETQYF. The CDR3 DNA is TGTGCCAGCAGCGTAGGGCCCCCGGAGACCCAGTACTTC.

V gene TRBV5-4 combines with J gene TRBJ1-4, with TRBD1 matching over 9 bases. CDR3 length equals 15 residues. The V gene's germline CDR1 is SGHNT and CDR2 YYREEE (reference sequence). The V segment lost 3 bases and the J segment 8 bases; nucleotides outside the gene matches: 8. CDR3 protein: CASSSGFGQGEKLFF. CDR3 bases: TGTGCCAGCAGCTCGGGATTTGGACAGGGGGAAAAACTGTTTTTT.

The V call is TRBV28, the J call TRBJ1-5; 8 positions agree with TRBD1. Trimming at V came to 5 bases and at J to 7 bases, leaving 13 bases not matched to a gene. CDR1 is MDHEN, CDR2 SYDVKM, per germline. The CDR3 is 16 amino acids. Here the CDR3 DNA reads TGTGCCAGCAGTCACCTATCAGGGGGCCTCGGGCAGCCCCAGCATTTT. Its translation: CASSHLSGGLGQPQHF.

V gene TRBV6-6 combines with J gene TRBJ1-5; 7 nucleotides line up with TRBD1. Germline V gene data show CDR1 as MNHNY and CDR2 as SVGAGI (reference sequence). The CDR3 is 14 amino acids. V was clipped by 2 bases and J by 4 bases; unmatched bases: 2. In DNA form, the CDR3 reads TGTGCCAGCAGTTACCAGGGGGGGAATCAGCCCCAGCATTTT. This encodes CASSYQGGNQPQHF.

The J gene is TRBJ1-4, the V gene TRBV5-3; tentative D call: TRBD1 (6 bases). TRBV5-3 is designated an ORF whose function remains uncertain. CDR3 length: 17 residues. V was cut by 2 bases and J by 9 bases, with 23 bases left in between. CDR3 in DNA: TGTGCCAGAAGCTTCGGGGGGCTAAAGGGGATTTGGAAAAAACTGTTTTTT. Translating gives CARSFGGLKGIWKKLFF.

The chain is built from TRBV7-2 and TRBJ1-2, with 8 bases fitting TRBD1. The trim removed 3 bases at V and 2 bases at J, leaving 5 bases unmatched. The CDR3 runs 15 residues. The germline gives CDR1 SGHTA, CDR2 FQGNSA. The CDR3, as DNA: TGTGCCAGCAGCTTCGCCGGACAGGGCAACTATGGCTACACCTTC. It codes for CASSFAGQGNYGYTF.

Worth noting for this clone: The identical CDR3 is also encoded by other nucleotide sequences in the sample. The V gene is TRBV5-1, the J gene TRBJ1-1, with D unclear. CDR3 length equals 12 residues. The V and J ends lost 2 bases and 1 base respectively, with 3 bases between them. CDR1 is SGHRS and CDR2 is YFSETQ in the germline V gene. The CDR3 DNA is TGCGCCAGCAGCTTCGGGAACACTGAAGCTTTCTTT. Its protein is CASSFGNTEAFF.

CDR3 residues: CASSPRQGAFYEQYF. CDR3 DNA: TGTGCCAGCAGCCCTAGACAGGGGGCCTTCTACGAGCAGTACTTC. The chain uses TRBV7-2 and TRBJ2-7, with 10 nucleotides matching TRBD1. V dropped 5 bases and J dropped 3; count of bases not matched to a gene: 7. Germline V gene lookup returns CDR1 SGHTA and CDR2 FQGNSA. The CDR3 length is 15 residues. Filled out from reference TRBV7-2 and TRBJ2-7, the complete variable domain reads GAGVSQSPSNKVTEKGKDVELRCDPISGHTALYWYRQSLGQGLEFLIYFQGNSAPDKSGLPSDRFSAERTGGSVSTLTIQRTQQEDSAVYLCASSPRQGAFYEQYFGPGTRLTVT.

As to this clone: This clone may be a read error of a much larger clone one base away. The chain joins TRBV7-2 to TRBJ1-5, with 7 bases lining up with TRBD1. CDR1 and CDR2 (germline): SGHTA, FQGNSA. Germline trimming cut 4 bases from V and 5 bases from J; bases unmatched to any gene: 2. CDR3 length: 13 amino acids. Here the CDR3 DNA reads TGTGCCAGCAGCTGGGACAGCGATCAGCCCCAGCATTTT. Amino acids: CASSWDSDQPQHF.

The rearrangement uses TRBV19 and TRBJ1-5; D perhaps matches TRBD1 (5 bases). The germline CDR1 and CDR2 sequences are LNHDA and SQIVND (reference sequence). V dropped 7 bases and J dropped 2 bases, with 15 bases sitting between them. The length of the CDR3 is 15 residues. The CDR3 coding sequence is TGTGCCAGTACCCAATTGACAGTCGGCAATCAGCCCCAGCATTTT. Its protein is CASTQLTVGNQPQHF.

Of note for this clone: Other DNA sequences within the sample encode an identical CDR3. The chain employs TRBV29-1 and TRBJ2-5, with D tentatively TRBD1 or TRBD2 (5 bases each). Germline-derived CDR1 and CDR2 are SQVTM and ANQGSEA. V was cut by 3 bases and J by 5 bases, with 13 bases left in between. This CDR3 is 13 amino acids long. The CDR3 spells CSVDRLAGETQYF. DNA of the CDR3: TGCAGCGTTGATAGGCTAGCAGGGGAGACCCAGTACTTC.

This clone was seen a few times. The chain employs TRBV4-1 and TRBJ2-1; D may be TRBD2 (7 bases). CDR1 is MGHRA, CDR2 YSYEKL, per germline. With 2 bases removed from V and 6 bases from J, the gap between germline ends came to 14 bases. The CDR3 sequence is 15 residues long. DNA of the CDR3: TGCGCCAGCAGCCAACGACTAGGGGGGGGCAATGAGCAGTTCTTC. Amino acids: CASSQRLGGGNEQFF.

This rearrangement joins TRBV11-3 to TRBJ2-5; no clear D gene. V was pared by 5 bases and J by 2 bases, with 0 bases between. The length of the CDR3 is 10 residues. Germline V gene sequence: CDR1 SGHNT, CDR2 YENEEA. The chain's CDR3 is CASSQETQYF. The CDR3, as DNA: TGTGCCAGCAGCCAAGAGACCCAGTACTTC.